These T cell receptor beta chains were read from a single sample in a study of long-term antiretroviral therapy in people with HIV. Profiling relied on immunoSEQ multiplex PCR, and the TCRdb table lists in-frame clones only, not all of them. Counted here are tens of thousands of clones, 81% occurring once; the ten biggest clones make up roughly 12%. Here the sequenced sample was unsorted PBMCs, taken 0.1 years before starting antiretroviral therapy. Source of these receptors: a man aged 35 to 55 with HIV. The CDR3 runs from the conserved cysteine through the conserved F or W. A D gene is named only where the DNA matches it firmly. Clone size is given for some rows only: seen once, a few or many times, or a class if the clone is expanded.

- - TRBJ2-7 16 TRBV10-3 CAISESWGEAAYEQYF TGTGCCATCAGTGAGTCTTGGGGGGAGGCCGCTTACGAGCAGTACTTC
- - TRBJ2-7 15 TRBV5-1 CASSLVLASAGEQYF TGCGCCAGCAGCTTGGTTCTGGCCTCGGCGGGGGAGCAGTACTTC
once - TRBJ2-1 17 TRBV27 CASSLSSWGPAYNEQFF TGTGCCAGCAGTTTATCAAGTTGGGGGCCAGCCTACAATGAGCAGTTCTTC
- - TRBJ1-3 14 TRBV6-5 CASSLPGRGNTIYF TGTGCCAGCAGCCTCCCGGGACGGGGGAACACCATATATTTT
- - TRBJ1-6 15 TRBV2 CASTDTGGDNSPLHF TGTGCCAGCACCGATACCGGGGGAGATAATTCACCCCTCCACTTT
- - TRBJ2-3 15 TRBV27 CASIPGTPTPDTQYF TGTGCCAGCATCCCCGGGACCCCGACCCCAGATACGCAGTATTTT
- TRBD2 TRBJ2-1 17 TRBV2 CASSEGGLAGAVGEQFF TGTGCCAGCAGTGAAGGGGGGCTAGCGGGAGCCGTCGGTGAGCAGTTCTTC
- TRBD2 TRBJ2-5 15 TRBV4-1 CASSQYSGSGETQYF TGCGCCAGCAGCCAGTATAGCGGGAGCGGAGAGACCCAGTACTTC
few - TRBJ1-2 14 TRBV4-1 CASSQDASSYGYTF TGCGCCAGCAGCCAAGACGCCAGTTCCTATGGCTACACCTTC
- - TRBJ2-3 14 TRBV9 CASSSLGVGDTQYF TGTGCCAGCAGCTCCCTAGGGGTTGGGGATACGCAGTATTTT
- TRBD2 TRBJ2-2 15 TRBV7-9 CASSDPGGPRGELFF TGTGCCAGCAGCGATCCGGGGGGACCCCGGGGGGAGCTGTTTTTT
- TRBD1 TRBJ2-7 16 TRBV7-8 CASSLAGTGPYGEQYF TGTGCCAGCAGCTTGGCCGGGACAGGTCCTTATGGCGAGCAGTACTTC
- - TRBJ1-2 13 TRBV6-5 CASSYSGPDGYTF TGTGCCAGCAGTTACTCTGGCCCGGATGGCTACACCTTC
- TRBD1 TRBJ2-6 21 TRBV13 CATMRGDSQTNPISGANVLTF TGTGCCACCATGAGAGGGGACAGTCAAACCAACCCCATCTCTGGGGCCAACGTCCTGACTTTC
- - TRBJ2-7 11 TRBV7-9 CASQRDYEQYF TGTGCCAGCCAACGCGATTACGAGCAGTACTTC
- - TRBJ1-5 12 TRBV28 CASSLRAGVQHF TGTGCCAGCAGTTTAAGGGCAGGGGTCCAGCATTTT
- - TRBJ2-5 16 TRBV7-9 CATPSSGMDGQETQYF TGTGCCACCCCCAGCTCCGGGATGGACGGTCAAGAGACCCAGTACTTC
- - TRBJ1-3 13 TRBV28 CASTADPGNTIYF TGTGCCAGCACGGCGGACCCTGGAAACACCATATATTTT
- TRBD2 TRBJ2-4 15 TRBV19 CATGTSALAKNIQYF TGTGCCACCGGGACTAGCGCCCTAGCCAAAAACATTCAGTACTTC
- - TRBJ2-7 12 TRBV29-1 CSGATGYNEQYF TGCAGCGGTGCAACAGGTTACAACGAGCAGTACTTC